What follows describes a single TCR beta chain. What it binds is unknown. This record comes from a study of T cell responses to AZD1222 COVID-19 vaccine. Regarding the study as a whole: No repertoire was sampled before or during the peak T cell response, only after it. In a largely white British group with more females than males, clonal diversity was possibly underestimated.

This CDR3 region has 14 residues. V was trimmed by 4 bases and J by 8 bases, leaving 16 bases between them. Per the germline V gene, CDR1 is KGHDR and CDR2 is SFDVKD. Produced via immunoSEQ multiplex PCR; TCRdb's table is partial and in-frame only. Of around 140,000 clones in the sample, 93% are singletons; the top ten hold roughly 9%. Sample: peripheral blood, taken on day 0 of AZD1222 vaccination. The TCR originated in an adult in good health. This chain uses TRBV24-1 with TRBJ1-2; D unresolved. Written as DNA, the CDR3 is TGTGCCACCAGTGACTTAGGAGATGCTGACGGCTACACCTTC. It encodes CATSDLGDADGYTF.